Each of the 10 T cell receptor beta chains below was sequenced from the same sample in a study of blood T cell repertoires in COVID-19. The data were produced by immunoSEQ multiplex PCR, yet TCRdb's version contains in-frame clones alone and is incomplete. The sample holds about 120,000 clones, 80% to 85% seen once. Sequenced sample: PBMCs or T cells enriched from blood (not recorded which). These receptors were taken from a woman in her twenties or thirties who had recovered from COVID-19.

This clone was recorded only once. This chain joins TRBV2 and TRBJ2-1, with TRBD2 identical over 8 bases. The CDR3 has 21 residues. The germline CDR1 and CDR2 sequences are SNHLY and FYNNEI. V gave up 8 bases and J gave up 6 bases; unmatched junction bases: 30. CDR3 sequence (DNA): TGTGCCAGCGGAGGGGACACCCGAGGGGGATGGACTAGCAGTCTCTCCAATGAGCAGTTCTTC. Its translation is CASGGDTRGGWTSSLSNEQFF. Combining the CDR3 with reference TRBV2 and TRBJ2-1 gives the whole variable domain EPEVTQTPSHQVTQMGQEVILRCVPISNHLYFYWYRQILGQKVEFLVSFYNNEISEKSEIFDDQFSVERPDGSNFTLKIRSTKLEDSAMYFCASGGDTRGGWTSSLSNEQFFGPGTRLTVL.

This chain uses TRBV30 with TRBJ2-4; 7 bases match TRBD2. V lost 7 bases and J lost 7; bases outside the gene matches: 10. This CDR3 contains 13 residues. Germline V CDR1 and CDR2: GTSNPN, SVGIG (reference sequence). CDR3 sequence (DNA): TGTGCCTCCAACTTGGGGGGGACGAACATTCAGTACTTC. Amino acids: CASNLGGTNIQYF.

The J gene is TRBJ1-4, the V gene TRBV28; TRBD1 is a possible D gene (6 bases). CDR3 length: 16 amino acids. V lost 5 bases and J lost 0, with 13 bases in between. Germline loops: CDR1 MDHEN, CDR2 SYDVKM. This CDR3 reads CASSTPDSATNEKLFF. The CDR3 nucleotides read TGTGCCAGCAGTACCCCGGACAGTGCAACTAATGAAAAACTGTTTTTT.

The chain joins TRBV6-2 or TRBV6-3 to TRBJ2-3; a possible D gene is TRBD1 (6 bases). V was cut by 5 bases and J by 6 bases, with 6 bases left in between. Per the germline V gene, CDR1 is MNHEY and CDR2 is SVGEGT. The CDR3 has 11 residues. The CDR3 sequence: CASSRGDTQYF. As DNA, the CDR3 is TGTGCCAGCAGTAGGGGGGATACGCAGTATTTT.

This sequence joins TRBV6-5 and TRBJ2-7, with TRBD2 matching 7 bases. Losses at the gene ends were 4 bases for V and 0 bases for J; bases not matched to a gene: 9. This CDR3 has 16 residues. CDR1 is MNHEY and CDR2 is SVGAGI in the germline V gene. The CDR3 DNA reads as TGTGCCAGCAGTTCGAAGCGGGACTATGCCTCCTACGAGCAGTACTTC. Encoded protein: CASSSKRDYASYEQYF.

This sequence joins TRBV5-4 and TRBJ2-2, with TRBD2 matching 14 bases. V lost 4 bases to trimming and J lost 5 bases; unmatched junction nucleotides: 10. Germline CDR1 reads SGHNT; CDR2 reads YYREEE (reference sequence). The CDR3 covers 18 residues. CDR3 residues: CASSNPGLAGVGTGELFF. CDR3 nucleotide sequence: TGTGCCAGCAGCAACCCGGGACTAGCGGGAGTGGGGACCGGGGAGCTGTTTTTT.

The chain joins TRBV11-2 to TRBJ2-7; 11 nucleotides match TRBD1. CDR3 length: 16 residues. The ends lost 2 bases at V and 3 bases at J; junction bases unmatched: 6. Germline V gene lookup returns CDR1 SGHAT and CDR2 FQNNGV. In DNA form, the CDR3 reads TGTGCCAGCAGCTTAACGGGACAGGGGGGACTCTACGAGCAGTACTTC. It yields the protein CASSLTGQGGLYEQYF.

V is TRBV7-9 and J is TRBJ2-3, with D possibly being TRBD2 (5 bases). V was cut by 6 bases and J by 2 bases, with 15 bases left in between. The germline gives CDR1 SEHNR, CDR2 FQNEAQ (reference sequence). This CDR3 spans 15 amino acids. This CDR3 is CASRGPGAVTDTQYF. CDR3 sequence (DNA): TGTGCCAGCAGGGGCCCCGGAGCGGTCACAGATACGCAGTATTTT.

This clone came up once. The V and J genes are TRBV5-1 and TRBJ1-1; 8 nucleotides line up with TRBD1. Germline values: CDR1 SGHRS, CDR2 YFSETQ. This CDR3 contains 15 residues. V lost 0 bases and J lost 3; bases outside the gene matches: 4. The DNA of the CDR3 is TGCGCCAGCAGCTTGGGACAGGGGTTGGACACTGAAGCTTTCTTT. This sequence encodes CASSLGQGLDTEAFF.

This clone was seen more than once but under ten times. This chain uses TRBV29-1 with TRBJ2-5, with TRBD1 as a possible D gene (5 bases). Germline loops: CDR1 SQVTM, CDR2 ANQGSEA. CDR3 length: 11 amino acids. Trimming left V 2 bases short and J 9 bases short, with 10 bases between. The CDR3 spells CSVELKGAQYF. Here the CDR3 DNA reads TGCAGCGTTGAATTAAAAGGGGCCCAGTACTTC.